This TCR beta chain was observed in a study of tumor and adjacent non-tumor tissue in lung cancer. Study context: The cohort had 12 adenocarcinoma, a couple of squamous cell and 1 small cell patients. On average, productive TCRbeta reads reached some 4.2 million per sample. Notes on the study in general: Tumor TCR diversity, when higher, was linked to shorter survival. Significantly higher TCR diversity was found in tumor than normal lung.

This clonotype turned up a few times. Its antigen remains unknown. The junction differs from germline at one of its ends, possibly a read error. The template was RNA from unsorted bulk tissue. A modified ARM-PCR protocol with three rounds of nested PCR amplified TCRbeta. A single record per CDR3 protein comes from TCRdb applying MiXCR to the multiplex PCR reads. This table has roughly 66,000 distinct CDR3 sequences, roughly 72% appearing once. The germline gives CDR1 SQVTM, CDR2 ANQGSEA. The CDR3 runs to 14 residues. Sequenced sample: lung tumor tissue. This TCR came from a man aged 55 to 70 with non-small cell lung cancer. The V gene is TRBV29-1, the J gene TRBJ2-3; 16 bases line up with TRBD2. The CDR3 DNA reads TGCGGCGTTGGGACTAGCGGGAGGGCCAACACCCAGTATTTT. Translation: CGVGTSGRANTQYF.